The 17 T cell receptor beta chains presented below share a single source sample, sequenced in a study of blood T cell repertoires in COVID-19 (dated by TCRdb to the early 2020s). Preparation of the library involved the immunoSEQ multiplex PCR assay. TCRdb took over this immuneACCESS table, retaining in-frame rearrangements with V and J assigned. Such tables are incomplete; in checked studies, under half of the missing clones stem from an unresolved V gene, and the remainder is unexplained. Within this sample are roughly 180,000 clones, with 80% to 90% of them counted one time only. The ten largest clonotypes hold approximately 10% of the sample. Sequencing input: PBMCs or T cells enriched from blood (not recorded which). Source of these receptors: a middle-aged man who had recovered from COVID-19.

This chain links TRBV27 with TRBJ1-6, with 10 bases aligning to TRBD1. Germline CDR1 MNHEY, CDR2 SMNVEV (reference sequence). The V gene end was trimmed by 5 bases and the J gene end by 9 bases; junction bases not matched to a gene: 4. The CDR3 contains 14 residues. The CDR3 DNA is TGTGCCAGCAGTCCGGGACAGGGGTTTTCACCCCTCCACTTT. Protein sequence: CASSPGQGFSPLHF.

This clone was observed once. The chain employs TRBV19 and TRBJ1-1, with D unclear. The V and J ends lost 0 bases and 3 bases respectively, with 8 bases between them. Germline-derived CDR1 and CDR2 are LNHDA and SQIVND (reference sequence). The length of the CDR3 is 14 residues. The CDR3 DNA follows: TGTGCCAGTAGTATAGAGTCGGACTACACTGAAGCTTTCTTT. Its protein product is CASSIESDYTEAFF.

The V and J genes are TRBV28 and TRBJ1-5; D unresolved. Between the trimmed V and J ends, which lost 6 bases and 1 base, there was a span of 19 bases. This CDR3 has 17 residues. Germline V lookup: CDR1 MDHEN, CDR2 SYDVKM. CDR3 bases: TGTGCCAGCAGACCTCCCCGGCAGAGTAGCAGCAATCAGCCCCAGCATTTT. Its translation: CASRPPRQSSSNQPQHF.

This chain connects TRBV6-5 to TRBJ2-7, with 11 bases aligning to TRBD2. CDR1 is MNHEY and CDR2 is SVGAGI in the germline V gene. This CDR3 is 14 amino acids long. The V segment lost 6 bases and the J segment 6 bases; nucleotides outside the gene matches: 7. This CDR3 is CASRLLAGDGEQYF. The CDR3 nucleotides read TGTGCCAGCAGGTTACTAGCGGGAGATGGCGAGCAGTACTTC.

V is TRBV5-5 and J is TRBJ1-2, with D possibly TRBD1 on 5 matching bases. This CDR3 has 13 amino acids. CDR1 is SGHKS and CDR2 is YYEKEE in the germline V gene (reference sequence). V was pared by 0 bases and J by 8 bases, with 11 bases between. For the CDR3, the DNA is TGTGCCAGCAGCTTGGCCGCAGGGCGCGGCTACACCTTC. This encodes CASSLAAGRGYTF.

This clone was seen only once. The chain combines TRBV3-1 (or the pseudogene TRBV3-2) with TRBJ2-2, with 10 bases lining up with TRBD2. The CDR3 runs 19 residues. The germline CDR1 and CDR2 sequences are LGHDT and YNNKEL (reference sequence). The V gene end was trimmed by 0 bases and the J gene end by 0 bases; junction bases not matched to a gene: 7. The CDR3 DNA reads TGTGCCAGCAGCCAAGATGGACTAGCGGAAGGCGCGAACACCGGGGAGCTGTTTTTT. This translates into CASSQDGLAEGANTGELFF.

The rearrangement links TRBV19 to TRBJ2-2, with TRBD2 matching 16 bases. CDR3 length: 17 amino acids. Trimming took 5 bases from V and 6 from J; bases not matched to a gene: 6. The V gene's germline CDR1 is LNHDA and CDR2 SQIVND (reference sequence). The CDR3 nucleotides read TGTGCCAGTAGTGGGACTAGCGGGAGGGCCGCTCCCGGGGAGCTGTTTTTT. This gives the protein CASSGTSGRAAPGELFF.

The chain has TRBV5-1 and TRBJ2-1; a weak D match, TRBD2 (5 bases). Germline CDR1 is SGHRS and CDR2 is YFSETQ. With 2 bases removed from V and 4 bases from J, the gap between germline ends came to 10 bases. The CDR3 totals 14 residues. The CDR3 DNA reads as TGCGCCAGCAGCTTAAGACTACCGTACAATGAGCAGTTCTTC. It translates to CASSLRLPYNEQFF.

The chain is built from TRBV11-2 and TRBJ2-5, with D possibly being TRBD2 (5 bases). Germline loops: CDR1 SGHAT, CDR2 FQNNGV. With 1 base removed from V and 4 bases from J, the gap between germline ends came to 10 bases. The CDR3 extends over 14 amino acids. The CDR3 nucleotides read TGTGCCAGCAGCTTAGTATCTGCGGGAGAGACCCAGTACTTC. Translation gives CASSLVSAGETQYF.

With regard to this clone: A junction end diverges from the germline sequence, so it may reflect a read error. Other nucleotide sequences in the sample specify the same CDR3. This chain connects TRBV7-3 to TRBJ2-1; 10 bases fit TRBD1. Germline-derived CDR1 and CDR2 are SGHTA and FQGTGA. The CDR3 is 15 residues long. CDR3 sequence: CASSSDRGPYNEQFF. CDR3 coding DNA: TGTGCCAGTAGCTCCGACAGGGGGCCCTACAATGAGCAGTTCTTC. The complete variable domain, with remaining parts taken from reference TRBV7-3 and TRBJ2-1, reads GAGVSQTPSNKVTEKGKYVELRCDPISGHTALYWYRQSLGQGPEFLIYFQGTGAADDSGLPNDRFFAVRPEGSVSTLKIQRTERGDSAVYLCASSSDRGPYNEQFFGPGTRLTVL.

The V gene is TRBV10-3, the J gene TRBJ1-1; the D gene is possibly TRBD1 (5 bases). Germline CDR1 is ENHRY and CDR2 is SYGVKD. Trimming left V 0 bases short and J 8 bases short, with 7 bases between. The CDR3 extends over 12 amino acids. CDR3 nucleotide sequence: TGTGCCATCAGTGAGTCAGGGGAAGAAGCTTTCTTT. Its translation is CAISESGEEAFF.

V gene TRBV3-1 (or the pseudogene TRBV3-2) combines with J gene TRBJ1-2; 10 nucleotides match TRBD1. The CDR3 consists of 14 residues. The V and J ends lost 1 base and 8 bases, in that order; junction bases with no gene match: 4. Germline V gene data show CDR1 as LGHDT and CDR2 as YNNKEL (reference sequence). CDR3 protein: CASSQAGTGAGYTF. Here the CDR3 DNA reads TGTGCCAGCAGCCAAGCCGGGACAGGGGCCGGCTACACCTTC.

V usage is TRBV5-1 and J usage is TRBJ1-2; TRBD1 might be the D (5 bases). The CDR3 spans 15 residues. Germline CDR1 and CDR2: SGHRS and YFSETQ. The V end was cut by 2 bases, the J end by 8 bases, with 19 bases between. The chain's CDR3 is CASSLQAGGSRGYTF. In DNA form, the CDR3 reads TGCGCCAGCAGCTTACAAGCGGGGGGTTCGCGAGGCTACACCTTC. Full variable domain (remainder filled in from reference TRBV5-1 and TRBJ1-2): KAGVTQTPRYLIKTRGQQVTLSCSPISGHRSVSWYQQTPGQGLQFLFEYFSETQRNKGNFPGRFSGRQFSNSRSEMNVSTLELGDSALYLCASSLQAGGSRGYTFGSGTRLTVV.

The gene calls are TRBV20-1 and TRBJ2-1; 10 bases line up with TRBD2. Looked up from germline, CDR1 is DFQATT and CDR2 is SNEGSKA (reference sequence). There are 14 residues in the CDR3. V trimming: 3 bases; J trimming: 8 bases; junction bases outside the gene matches: 7. The chain's CDR3 is CSASSAGGSHEQFF. DNA for the CDR3: TGCAGTGCTAGTTCAGCGGGAGGGTCCCATGAGCAGTTCTTC.

The V call is TRBV7-8, the J call TRBJ1-2, with D possibly TRBD1 on 5 matching bases. From germline, CDR1 is SGHVS and CDR2 FQNEAQ. Trimming cost V 4 bases and J 1 base, with 10 bases left between them. CDR3 length: 14 residues. CDR3 nucleotide sequence: TGTGCCAGCAGCTCCCCGACAGTTAACTATGGCTACACCTTC. This codes for CASSSPTVNYGYTF. Full variable domain (outside the CDR3, taken from reference TRBV7-8 and TRBJ1-2): GAGVSQSPRYKVAKRGQDVALRCDPISGHVSLFWYQQALGQGPEFLTYFQNEAQLDKSGLPSDRFFAERPEGSVSTLKIQRTQQEDSAVYLCASSSPTVNYGYTFGSGTRLTVV.

The chain carries TRBV11-3 and TRBJ2-3; 15 bases agree with TRBD2. Germline CDR1 and CDR2: SGHNT and YENEEA. V gave up 6 bases and J gave up 6 bases; unmatched junction bases: 7. The length of the CDR3 is 16 residues. CDR3 DNA: TGTGCCAGCAGTCCCGGGACTAGCGGGAGGTTTGATACGCAGTATTTT. It encodes CASSPGTSGRFDTQYF.

V usage is TRBV4-2 and J usage is TRBJ2-5; 10 positions agree with TRBD2. The V gene end was trimmed by 0 bases and the J gene end by 5 bases; junction bases not matched to a gene: 12. Germline loops: CDR1 LGHNA, CDR2 YNFKEQ. The CDR3 contains 18 residues. Written as DNA, the CDR3 is TGTGCCAGCAGCCAAGATACTGTCCAGAAGCGGGAGGGGGAGACCCAGTACTTC. This encodes CASSQDTVQKREGETQYF.